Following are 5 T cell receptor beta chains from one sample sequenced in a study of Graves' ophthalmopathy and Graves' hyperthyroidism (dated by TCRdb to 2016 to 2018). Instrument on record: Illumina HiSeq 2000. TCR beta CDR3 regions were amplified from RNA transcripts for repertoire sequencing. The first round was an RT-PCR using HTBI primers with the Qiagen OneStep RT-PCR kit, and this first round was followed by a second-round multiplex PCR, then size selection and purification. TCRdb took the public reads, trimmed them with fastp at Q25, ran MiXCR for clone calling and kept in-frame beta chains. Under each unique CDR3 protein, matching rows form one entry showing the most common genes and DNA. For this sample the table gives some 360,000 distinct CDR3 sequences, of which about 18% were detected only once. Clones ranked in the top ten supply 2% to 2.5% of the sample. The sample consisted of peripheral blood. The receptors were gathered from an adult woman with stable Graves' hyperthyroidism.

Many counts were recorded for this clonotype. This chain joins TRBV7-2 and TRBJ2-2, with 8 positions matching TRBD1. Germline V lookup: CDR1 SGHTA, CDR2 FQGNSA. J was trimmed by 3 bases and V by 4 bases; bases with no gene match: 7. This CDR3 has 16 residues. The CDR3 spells CASSYTGGYDTGELFF. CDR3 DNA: TGTGCCAGCAGCTACACAGGGGGATATGACACCGGGGAGCTGTTTTTT.

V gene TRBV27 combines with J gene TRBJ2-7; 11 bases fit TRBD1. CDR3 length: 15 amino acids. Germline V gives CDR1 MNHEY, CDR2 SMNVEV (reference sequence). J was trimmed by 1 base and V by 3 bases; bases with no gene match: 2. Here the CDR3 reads CASSLGTGGSYEQYV. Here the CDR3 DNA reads TGTGCCAGCAGTTTGGGGACAGGGGGTTCCTACGAGCAGTACGTC.

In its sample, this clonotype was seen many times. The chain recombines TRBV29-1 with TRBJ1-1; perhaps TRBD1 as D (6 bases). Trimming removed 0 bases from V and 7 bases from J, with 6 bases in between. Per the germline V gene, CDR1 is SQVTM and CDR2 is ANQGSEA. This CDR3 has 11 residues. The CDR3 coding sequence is TGCAGCGTTGAAGAGACAGGTGAAGCTTTCTTT. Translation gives CSVEETGEAFF.

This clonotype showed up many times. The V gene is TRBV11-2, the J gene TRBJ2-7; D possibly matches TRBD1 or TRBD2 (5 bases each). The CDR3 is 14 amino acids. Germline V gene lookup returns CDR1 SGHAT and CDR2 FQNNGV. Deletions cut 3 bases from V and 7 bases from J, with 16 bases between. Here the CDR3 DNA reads TGTGCCAGCAGCTTGGGGACCGACTCCTGGGAGCAGTACTTC. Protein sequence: CASSLGTDSWEQYF.

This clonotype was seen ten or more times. In DNA, the CDR3 is TGTGCCAGCAGTTTAAGGCAGGGTGAGGATACGCAGTATTTT. Its protein product is CASSLRQGEDTQYF. The rearrangement uses TRBV28 and TRBJ2-3; TRBD1 might be the D (5 bases). CDR1 and CDR2 from the germline V gene are MDHEN and SYDVKM. The CDR3 totals 14 residues. V was trimmed by 2 bases and J by 6 bases, leaving 12 bases between them.